Below are 28 T cell receptor beta chains sequenced from a single sample in a study of OX40 agonist ivuxolimab in advanced cancers. The data were produced by immunoSEQ multiplex PCR, yet TCRdb's version contains in-frame clones alone and is incomplete. In the table there are more than 50,000 clones, approximately 85% of which are singletons. Sequencing used CD4+ or CD8+ T cells sorted from blood, obtained in a trial of the OX40 agonist ivuxolimab. Source of these receptors: an adult with an advanced solid tumor such as melanoma, head and neck, liver or kidney cancer.

V and J are TRBV7-6 and TRBJ2-3; D unresolved. The CDR3 spans 14 residues. Deletions cut 1 base from V and 6 bases from J, with 11 bases between. The germline CDR1 and CDR2 sequences are SGHVS and FNYEAQ. CDR3 loop: CASSLEADGDTQYF. CDR3 coding DNA: TGTGCCAGCAGCTTAGAAGCCGACGGGGATACGCAGTATTTT.

The chain has TRBV27 and TRBJ2-5; weak D call: TRBD2 (7 bases). The CDR3 spans 14 residues. The V end was cut by 7 bases, the J end by 5 bases, with 17 bases between. The germline gives CDR1 MNHEY, CDR2 SMNVEV (reference sequence). The CDR3: CASNSRGARETQYF. Written as DNA, the CDR3 is TGTGCCAGCAACTCTCGGGGGGCTAGGGAGACCCAGTACTTC.

The V call is TRBV7-3, the J call TRBJ2-5, with D maybe TRBD2 (6 bases). The CDR3 spans 14 residues. Germline assignment: CDR1 SGHTA and CDR2 FQGTGA. V shed 3 bases and J shed 1 base, with 9 bases lying between them. CDR3 sequence: CASSFGGPQETQYF. The CDR3 DNA sequence: TGTGCCAGCAGCTTCGGAGGGCCCCAAGAGACCCAGTACTTC.

V and J are TRBV15 and TRBJ1-5; D is unclear. The CDR3 is 15 amino acids. Germline V gives CDR1 LNHNV, CDR2 YYDKDF (reference sequence). Trimming pared 5 bases from V and 7 bases from J, leaving 18 bases between. The CDR3 spells CATSPRVGFGQPQHF. CDR3 nucleotides: TGTGCCACCAGCCCCCGGGTAGGTTTTGGACAGCCCCAGCATTTT.

The genes are TRBV27 and TRBJ1-1, with a weak D call TRBD1 (5 bases). Germline CDR1 reads MNHEY; CDR2 reads SMNVEV (reference sequence). The CDR3 is made up of 16 amino acids. V was cut by 2 bases and J by 3 bases, with 16 bases left in between. The chain's CDR3 is CASSLAGRAGHTEAFF. The CDR3 nucleotides read TGTGCCAGCAGTTTAGCCGGACGGGCGGGGCACACTGAAGCTTTCTTT.

V usage is TRBV30 and J usage is TRBJ1-1, with D possibly matching TRBD1 (5 bases). Per the germline V gene, CDR1 is GTSNPN and CDR2 is SVGIG (reference sequence). The CDR3 contains 13 residues. Trimming pared 4 bases from V and 1 base from J, leaving 10 bases between. Here the CDR3 reads CAWIGGWNTEAFF. CDR3 bases: TGTGCCTGGATCGGGGGATGGAACACTGAAGCTTTCTTT. The full variable domain, rest sourced from reference TRBV30 and TRBJ1-1, is SQTIHQWPATLVQPVGSPLSLECTVEGTSNPNLYWYRQAAGRGLQLLFYSVGIGQISSEVPQNLSASRPQDRQFILSSKKLLLSDSGFYLCAWIGGWNTEAFFGQGTRLTVV.

The chain employs TRBV5-1 and TRBJ2-1; D call uncertain. This CDR3 region has 13 residues. Trimming cost V 6 bases and J 0 bases, with 7 bases left between them. Germline CDR1 reads SGHRS; CDR2 reads YFSETQ. The CDR3 DNA reads TGCGCCAGCAATCCCGGCTCCTACAATGAGCAGTTCTTC. Amino acid sequence: CASNPGSYNEQFF.

The V call is TRBV19, the J call TRBJ2-3, with 9 nucleotides matching TRBD2. V was clipped by 3 bases and J by 0 bases; unmatched bases: 7. Looked up from germline, CDR1 is LNHDA and CDR2 is SQIVND (reference sequence). CDR3 size: 17 residues. The CDR3 DNA follows: TGTGCCAGTAGTATTGCAAGGCTAGCGGGAAGCACAGATACGCAGTATTTT. It yields the protein CASSIARLAGSTDTQYF.

The count of this clone is one. The chain recombines TRBV23-1 with TRBJ2-6, with 7 bases lining up with TRBD1. TRBV23-1 is designated an ORF whose function remains uncertain. V lost 1 base and J lost 0; bases outside the gene matches: 0. This CDR3 contains 16 residues. CDR3 nucleotides: TGCGCCAGCAGTCAATGGACAGGCTCTGGGGCCAACGTCCTGACTTTC. Protein: CASSQWTGSGANVLTF.

The V gene is TRBV9, the J gene TRBJ2-2, with a possible D match to TRBD1 (6 bases). Trimming stripped 0 bases from V and 0 bases from J, with 6 bases between. This CDR3 has 15 residues. Germline-derived CDR1 and CDR2 are SGDLS and YYNGEE. CDR3 protein: CASSVDRANTGELFF. As DNA, the CDR3 is TGTGCCAGCAGCGTAGACAGGGCGAACACCGGGGAGCTGTTTTTT.

This clone showed up just a few times. The rearrangement links TRBV28 to TRBJ1-1; 8 bases agree with TRBD1. J gave up 5 bases and V 6 bases, and 5 bases lay outside the gene matches. Per the germline V gene, CDR1 is MDHEN and CDR2 is SYDVKM. This CDR3 has 13 amino acids. CDR3 in DNA: TGTGCCAGCAGCCAAGACAGGGGAACTGAAGCTTTCTTT. The encoded protein is CASSQDRGTEAFF. Variable domain in full (rest from reference TRBV28 and TRBJ1-1): DVKVTQSSRYLVKRTGEKVFLECVQDMDHENMFWYRQDPGLGLRLIYFSYDVKMKEKGDIPEGYSVSREKKERFSLILESASTNQTSMYLCASSQDRGTEAFFGQGTRLTVV.

The rearrangement uses TRBV9 and TRBJ2-7; TRBD1 agrees at 10 bases. This CDR3 comprises 15 residues. V lost 4 bases, J lost 3 bases, and 7 bases stayed unmatched. Per germline, CDR1 SGDLS and CDR2 YYNGEE. The CDR3 loop is CASSISGQGNYEQYF. The CDR3 nucleotides are TGTGCCAGCAGCATTTCGGGACAGGGGAACTACGAGCAGTACTTC.

The rearrangement links TRBV6-1 to TRBJ1-2, with TRBD1 as a possible D gene (6 bases). Germline loops: CDR1 MNHNS, CDR2 SASEGT. V was shortened by 7 bases and J by 4 bases, with 19 bases between the two germline ends. The CDR3 covers 15 residues. The CDR3 is CASTQGTVTGYGYTF. The CDR3 region has the DNA TGTGCCAGCACTCAGGGGACGGTTACCGGCTATGGCTACACCTTC.

V gene TRBV14 combines with J gene TRBJ2-3, with 9 bases aligning to TRBD2. The V gene's germline CDR1 is SGHDN and CDR2 FVKESK. Unmatched junction bases numbered 4, after V lost 4 bases and J lost 5 bases. CDR3 length equals 14 residues. CDR3 bases: TGTGCCAGCAGCCGGCGGGGGGGCAAAGATACGCAGTATTTT. Amino acids: CASSRRGGKDTQYF.

This chain connects TRBV5-6 to TRBJ2-5; D gene uncertain. Germline V gene sequence: CDR1 SGHDT, CDR2 YYEEEE. This CDR3 is 15 amino acids long. The germline V and J ends were trimmed by 1 base and 5 bases, with 15 bases remaining between them. Here the CDR3 reads CASSLSFGVLETQYF. DNA for the CDR3: TGTGCCAGCAGCTTGTCCTTTGGGGTCTTGGAGACCCAGTACTTC.

V usage is TRBV6-6 and J usage is TRBJ2-6; D remains unclear. The germline V gene has CDR1 MNHNY and CDR2 SVGAGI (reference sequence). The CDR3 has 15 residues. V gave up 6 bases and J gave up 0 bases, with 9 bases separating them. CDR3 sequence (DNA): TGTGCCAGCAGAGTGGAAAGCTCTGGGGCCAACGTCCTGACTTTC. Its protein product is CASRVESSGANVLTF.

This clone is medium-sized (0.01 to 0.1%) within its sample. This chain links TRBV6-5 with TRBJ1-4; D is uncertain. Germline V CDR1 and CDR2: MNHEY, SVGAGI. There are 13 residues in the CDR3. The V end lost 6 bases, the J end lost 8 bases, and 13 bases lay between the germline ends. CDR3 sequence (DNA): TGTGCCAGCAGGGACGGGAGGAACGAAAAACTGTTTTTT. Translating it yields CASRDGRNEKLFF.

The CDR3 bases are TGTGCCAGCAGCGGGGGACAGGGGGCCTTGGGCACTGAAGCTTTCTTT. This encodes CASSGGQGALGTEAFF. The chain joins TRBV5-6 to TRBJ1-1, with 12 bases fitting TRBD1. V lost 4 bases and J lost 4; bases outside the gene matches: 8. Germline values: CDR1 SGHDT, CDR2 YYEEEE. The CDR3 sequence is 16 residues long.

Comments on this clone: A junction boundary mismatches the germline segment, possibly from a read error. The chain joins TRBV5-1 to TRBJ1-1; tentative D call: TRBD1 (5 bases). CDR1 and CDR2 from the germline V gene are SGHRS and YFSETQ. CDR3 length: 13 amino acids. CDR3 residues: CASSLGPRVEAFF. CDR3 nucleotides: TGTGCCAGCAGCTTGGGACCCAGAGTTGAAGCTTTCTTT.

The chain carries TRBV30 and TRBJ2-3; 9 nucleotides agree with TRBD1. The junction had 3 bases not matched to a gene; V was cut back by 0 bases and J by 2 bases. The V gene's germline CDR1 is GTSNPN and CDR2 SVGIG (reference sequence). This CDR3 contains 15 residues. This chain's CDR3 is CAWSVRDRDTDTQYF. The CDR3 DNA follows: TGTGCCTGGAGTGTAAGGGACAGGGACACAGATACGCAGTATTTT.

This chain uses TRBV5-1 with TRBJ2-5; D call uncertain. The last part of the DNA fits TRBJ2-7 better; the J call may be wrong. CDR1 SGHRS and CDR2 YFSETQ come from the germline V gene. This CDR3 region has 12 residues. CDR3 nucleotide sequence: TGCGCCAGCAGCTTGGGGGGCTACGAGCAGTACTTC. Protein: CASSLGGYEQYF.

The V and J genes are TRBV14 and TRBJ1-3, with D unresolved. The V gene lost 3 bases and the J gene lost 0 bases, with 9 bases spanning the gap. CDR1 and CDR2 (germline): SGHDN, FVKESK. There are 15 residues in the CDR3. The CDR3: CASSHRRFSGNTIYF. CDR3 in DNA: TGTGCCAGCAGCCACAGAAGGTTCTCTGGAAACACCATATATTTT.

This chain uses TRBV7-8 with TRBJ1-4; D is unresolved. This CDR3 region has 16 residues. With 6 bases removed from V and 2 bases from J, the gap between germline ends came to 16 bases. CDR1 and CDR2 from the germline V gene are SGHVS and FQNEAQ. The CDR3 bases are TGTGCCAGCAGTCAATGGACGGGCTATACTAATGAAAAACTGTTTTTT. This sequence encodes CASSQWTGYTNEKLFF.

There are a few counts of this clone. This sequence joins TRBV19 and TRBJ1-4; the match to TRBD1 covers 11 bases. Germline CDR1 reads LNHDA; CDR2 reads SQIVND (reference sequence). The CDR3 length is 15 residues. V was pared by 9 bases and J by 6 bases, with 9 bases of the junction left unmatched. The DNA of the CDR3 is TGTGCCAGCCTTGCCAGGACAGGGGGCGATGAAAAACTGTTTTTT. It specifies CASLARTGGDEKLFF.

The table lists this clone with a count of one. J is TRBJ2-3 and V is TRBV7-8; 13 nucleotides line up with TRBD2. Germline V gives CDR1 SGHVS, CDR2 FQNEAQ. CDR3 length equals 17 residues. The ends lost 3 bases at V and 6 bases at J; junction bases unmatched: 9. CDR3 sequence (DNA): TGTGCCAGCAGCTTGAACGGACTAGCGGGGGTCATGGATACGCAGTATTTT. It yields the protein CASSLNGLAGVMDTQYF.

This chain connects TRBV7-3 to TRBJ2-1; TRBD1 matches at 8 bases. J gave up 4 bases and V 5 bases, and 4 bases lay outside the gene matches. CDR1 and CDR2 from the germline V gene are SGHTA and FQGTGA. The CDR3 length is 14 residues. The CDR3 is CASSPGQAYNEQFF. In DNA form, the CDR3 reads TGTGCCAGCAGCCCGGGACAGGCGTACAATGAGCAGTTCTTC.

This chain uses TRBV5-1 with TRBJ2-7; D gene unclear. The CDR3 contains 17 residues. With 0 bases removed from V and 1 base from J, the gap between germline ends came to 17 bases. Looked up from germline, CDR1 is SGHRS and CDR2 is YFSETQ. CDR3: CASSLEWATSRSYEQYF. The CDR3 DNA is TGCGCCAGCAGCTTGGAATGGGCAACGTCCCGTTCCTACGAGCAGTACTTC.

This chain joins TRBV5-6 and TRBJ2-7, with D tentatively TRBD1 (5 bases). Germline CDR1 SGHDT, CDR2 YYEEEE. This CDR3 is 14 amino acids long. V was trimmed by 0 bases and J by 3 bases, leaving 10 bases between them. The CDR3 nucleotides read TGTGCCAGCAGCTTGGACAGGCTCGACTACGAGCAGTACTTC. Its protein is CASSLDRLDYEQYF.